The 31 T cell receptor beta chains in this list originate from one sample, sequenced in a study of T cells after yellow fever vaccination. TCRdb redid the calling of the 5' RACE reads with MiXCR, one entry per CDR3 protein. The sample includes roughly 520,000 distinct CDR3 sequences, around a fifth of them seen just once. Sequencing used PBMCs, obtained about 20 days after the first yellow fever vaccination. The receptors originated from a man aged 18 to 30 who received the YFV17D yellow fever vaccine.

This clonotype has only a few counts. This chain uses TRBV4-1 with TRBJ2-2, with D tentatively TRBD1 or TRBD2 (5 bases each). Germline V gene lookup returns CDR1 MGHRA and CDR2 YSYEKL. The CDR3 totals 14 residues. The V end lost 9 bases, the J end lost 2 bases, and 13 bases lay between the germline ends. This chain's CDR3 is CASLRDVNTGELFF. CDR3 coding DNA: TGCGCCAGTCTCCGGGACGTAAACACCGGGGAGCTGTTTTTT.

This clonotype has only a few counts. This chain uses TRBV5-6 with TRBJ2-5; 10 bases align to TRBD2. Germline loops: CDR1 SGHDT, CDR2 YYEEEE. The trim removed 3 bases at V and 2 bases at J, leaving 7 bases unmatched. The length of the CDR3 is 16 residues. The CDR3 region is CASSYLAGANQETQYF. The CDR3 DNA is TGTGCCAGCAGCTATCTAGCGGGGGCGAATCAAGAGACCCAGTACTTC.

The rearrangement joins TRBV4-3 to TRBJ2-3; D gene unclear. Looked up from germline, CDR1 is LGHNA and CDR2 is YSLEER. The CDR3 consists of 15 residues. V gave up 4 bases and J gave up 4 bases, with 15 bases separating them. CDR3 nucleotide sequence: TGCGCCAGCAGCCCTGTGACTGGATCAGCAGATACGCAGTATTTT. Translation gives CASSPVTGSADTQYF.

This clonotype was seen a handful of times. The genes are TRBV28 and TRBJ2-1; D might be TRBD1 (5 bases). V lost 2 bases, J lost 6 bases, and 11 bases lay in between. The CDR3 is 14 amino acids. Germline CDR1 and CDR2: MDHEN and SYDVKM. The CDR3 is CASSLPQGSNEQFF. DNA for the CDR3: TGTGCCAGCAGTTTACCGCAGGGAAGCAATGAGCAGTTCTTC. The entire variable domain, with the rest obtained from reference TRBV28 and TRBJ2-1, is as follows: DVKVTQSSRYLVKRTGEKVFLECVQDMDHENMFWYRQDPGLGLRLIYFSYDVKMKEKGDIPEGYSVSREKKERFSLILESASTNQTSMYLCASSLPQGSNEQFFGPGTRLTVL.

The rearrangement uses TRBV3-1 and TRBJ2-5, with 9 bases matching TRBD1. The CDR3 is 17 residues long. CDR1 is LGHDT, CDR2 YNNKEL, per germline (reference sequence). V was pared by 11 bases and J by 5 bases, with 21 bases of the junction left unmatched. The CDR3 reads CASSQGTGLGVSETQYF. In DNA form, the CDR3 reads TGTGCCTCCAGCCAAGGGACAGGGTTGGGGGTGTCGGAGACCCAGTACTTC.

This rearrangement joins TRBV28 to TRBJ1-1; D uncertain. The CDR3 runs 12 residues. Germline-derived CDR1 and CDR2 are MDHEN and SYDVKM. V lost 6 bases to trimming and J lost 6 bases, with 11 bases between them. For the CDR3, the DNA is TGTGCCAGCAGGAGTCTCGGCGCTGAAGCTTTCTTT. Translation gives CASRSLGAEAFF.

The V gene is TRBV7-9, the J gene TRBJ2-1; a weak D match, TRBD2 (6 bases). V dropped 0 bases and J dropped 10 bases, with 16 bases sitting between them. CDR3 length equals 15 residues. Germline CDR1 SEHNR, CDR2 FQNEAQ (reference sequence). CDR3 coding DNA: TGTGCCAGCAGCTTAGCGCGTCTAGGCCGGGGGGAGCAGTTCTTC. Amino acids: CASSLARLGRGEQFF.

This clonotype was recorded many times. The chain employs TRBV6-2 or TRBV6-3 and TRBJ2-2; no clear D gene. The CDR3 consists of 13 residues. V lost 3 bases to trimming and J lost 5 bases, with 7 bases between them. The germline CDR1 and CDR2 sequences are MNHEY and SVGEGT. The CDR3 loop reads CASSYAVTGELFF. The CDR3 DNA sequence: TGTGCCAGCAGTTATGCTGTTACCGGGGAGCTGTTTTTT.

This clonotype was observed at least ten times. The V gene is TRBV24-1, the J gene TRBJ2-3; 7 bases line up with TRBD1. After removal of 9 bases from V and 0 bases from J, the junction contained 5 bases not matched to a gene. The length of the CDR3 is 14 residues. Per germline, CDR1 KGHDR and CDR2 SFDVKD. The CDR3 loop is CATGTEHSTDTQYF. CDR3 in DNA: TGTGCCACCGGGACAGAGCATAGCACAGATACGCAGTATTTT.

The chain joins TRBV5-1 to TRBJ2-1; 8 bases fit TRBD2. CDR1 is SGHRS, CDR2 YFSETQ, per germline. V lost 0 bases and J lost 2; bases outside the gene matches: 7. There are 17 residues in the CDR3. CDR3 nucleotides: TGCGCCAGCAGCTTGGGGCGGGCAGCGGGGGCCTACAATGAGCAGTTCTTC. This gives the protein CASSLGRAAGAYNEQFF.

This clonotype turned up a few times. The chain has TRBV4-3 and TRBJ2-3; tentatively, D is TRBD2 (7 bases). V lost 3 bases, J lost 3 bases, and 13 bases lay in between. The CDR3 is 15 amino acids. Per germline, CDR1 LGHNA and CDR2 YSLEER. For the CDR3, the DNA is TGCGCCAGCAGCCAGAGGGGGGGGGGTACAGATACGCAGTATTTT. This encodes CASSQRGGGTDTQYF.

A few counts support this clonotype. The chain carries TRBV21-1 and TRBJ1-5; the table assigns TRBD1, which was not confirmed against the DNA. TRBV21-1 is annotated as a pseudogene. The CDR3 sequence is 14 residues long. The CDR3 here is CASRDSPSNQPQHF. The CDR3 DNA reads TGTGCCAGCCGTGACTCCCCCAGCAATCAGCCCCAGCATTTT.

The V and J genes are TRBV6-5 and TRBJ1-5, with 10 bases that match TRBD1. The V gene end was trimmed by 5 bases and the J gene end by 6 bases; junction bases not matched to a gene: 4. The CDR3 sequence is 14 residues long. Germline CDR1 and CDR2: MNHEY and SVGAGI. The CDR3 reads CASSNGQGGQPQHF. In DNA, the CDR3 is TGTGCCAGCAGTAACGGACAGGGGGGTCAGCCCCAGCATTTT.

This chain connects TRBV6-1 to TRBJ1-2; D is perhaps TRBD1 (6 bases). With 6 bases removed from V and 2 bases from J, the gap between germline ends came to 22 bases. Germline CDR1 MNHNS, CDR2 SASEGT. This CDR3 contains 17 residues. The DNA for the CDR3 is TGTGCCAGCAGAATGGGCCACAAAGGGGGAGCGAACTATGGCTACACCTTC. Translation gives CASRMGHKGGANYGYTF.

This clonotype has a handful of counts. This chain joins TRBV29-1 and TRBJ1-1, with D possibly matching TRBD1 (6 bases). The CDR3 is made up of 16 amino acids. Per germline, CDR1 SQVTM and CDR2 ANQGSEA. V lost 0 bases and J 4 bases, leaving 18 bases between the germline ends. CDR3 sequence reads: CSVEDRLGAMFTEAFF. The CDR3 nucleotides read TGCAGCGTTGAAGACCGGCTGGGGGCCATGTTCACTGAAGCTTTCTTT. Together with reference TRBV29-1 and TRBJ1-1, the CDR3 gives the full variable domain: SAVISQKPSRDICQRGTSLTIQCQVDSQVTMMFWYRQQPGQSLTLIATANQGSEATYESGFVIDKFPISRPNLTFSTLTVSNMSPEDSSIYLCSVEDRLGAMFTEAFFGQGTRLTVV.

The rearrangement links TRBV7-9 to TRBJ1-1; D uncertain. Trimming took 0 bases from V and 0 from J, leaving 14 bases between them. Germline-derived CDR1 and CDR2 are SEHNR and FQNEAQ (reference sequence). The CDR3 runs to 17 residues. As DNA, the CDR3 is TGTGCCAGCAGCTTAGCGTCAACTTCGATCATGAACACTGAAGCTTTCTTT. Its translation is CASSLASTSIMNTEAFF.

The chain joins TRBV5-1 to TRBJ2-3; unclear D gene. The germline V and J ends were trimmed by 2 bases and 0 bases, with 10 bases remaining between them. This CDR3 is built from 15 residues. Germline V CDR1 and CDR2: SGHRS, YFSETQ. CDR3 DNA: TGCGCCAGCAGCTTTGGGGATCCTAGCACAGATACGCAGTATTTT. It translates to CASSFGDPSTDTQYF.

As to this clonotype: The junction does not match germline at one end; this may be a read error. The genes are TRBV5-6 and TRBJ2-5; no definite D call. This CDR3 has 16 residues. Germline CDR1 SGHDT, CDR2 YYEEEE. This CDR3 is CASSLQLTRSPETQNF. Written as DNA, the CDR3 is TGTGCCAGCAGCTTGCAATTGACCCGATCTCCAGAGACCCAGAACTTC.

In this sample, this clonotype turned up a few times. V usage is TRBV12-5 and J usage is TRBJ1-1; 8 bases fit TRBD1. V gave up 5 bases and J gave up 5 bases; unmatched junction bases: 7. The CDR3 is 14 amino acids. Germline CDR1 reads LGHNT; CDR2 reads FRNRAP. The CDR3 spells CASGRGQERTEAFF. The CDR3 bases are TGTGCTAGTGGTAGGGGACAGGAGCGGACTGAAGCTTTCTTT.

The CDR3: CASSLQASPGLYGYTF. As DNA, the CDR3 is TGTGCCAGCTCACTCCAGGCATCTCCGGGCCTATATGGCTACACCTTC. The chain has TRBV18 and TRBJ1-2; D ambiguous. The V gene's germline CDR1 is KGHSH and CDR2 LQKENI. The CDR3 is made up of 16 amino acids. The V end lost 4 bases, the J end lost 5 bases, and 20 bases lay between the germline ends.

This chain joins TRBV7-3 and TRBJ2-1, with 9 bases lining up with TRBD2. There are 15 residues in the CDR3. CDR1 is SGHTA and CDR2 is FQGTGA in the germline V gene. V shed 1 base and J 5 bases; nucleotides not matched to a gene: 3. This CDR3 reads CASSLSGGDNNEQFF. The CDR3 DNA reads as TGTGCCAGCAGCTTAAGCGGGGGGGACAACAATGAGCAGTTCTTC.

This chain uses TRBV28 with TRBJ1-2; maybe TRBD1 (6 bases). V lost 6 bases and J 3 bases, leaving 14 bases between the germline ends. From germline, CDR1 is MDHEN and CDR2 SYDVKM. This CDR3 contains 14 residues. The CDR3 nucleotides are TGTGCCAGCAGCCAACACACAGGGCACTATGGCTACACCTTC. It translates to CASSQHTGHYGYTF.

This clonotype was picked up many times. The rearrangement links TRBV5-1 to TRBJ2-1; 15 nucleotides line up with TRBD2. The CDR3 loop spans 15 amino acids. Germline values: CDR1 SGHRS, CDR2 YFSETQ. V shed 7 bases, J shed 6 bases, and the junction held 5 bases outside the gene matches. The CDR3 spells CASQGLAGGLNEQFF. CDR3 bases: TGCGCCAGCCAGGGACTAGCGGGGGGCCTCAATGAGCAGTTCTTC.

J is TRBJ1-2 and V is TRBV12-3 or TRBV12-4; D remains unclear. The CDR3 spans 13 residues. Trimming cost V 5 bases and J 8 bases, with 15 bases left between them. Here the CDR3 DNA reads TGTGCCAGCAGTCCACGAAATAGAAGGGGCTACACCTTC. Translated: CASSPRNRRGYTF.

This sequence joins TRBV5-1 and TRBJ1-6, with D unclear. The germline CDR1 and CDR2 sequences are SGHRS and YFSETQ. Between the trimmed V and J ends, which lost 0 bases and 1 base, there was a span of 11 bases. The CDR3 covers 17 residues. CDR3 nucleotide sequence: TGCGCCAGCAGCTTGGCACCAGAAGTGTCCTATAATTCACCCCTCCACTTT. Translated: CASSLAPEVSYNSPLHF.

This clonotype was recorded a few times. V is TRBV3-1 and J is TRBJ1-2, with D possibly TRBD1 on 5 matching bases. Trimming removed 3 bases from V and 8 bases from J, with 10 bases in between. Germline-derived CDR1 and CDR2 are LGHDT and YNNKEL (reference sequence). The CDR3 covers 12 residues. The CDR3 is CASSQEGPGYTF. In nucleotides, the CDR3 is TGTGCCAGCAGCCAGGAGGGACCGGGCTACACCTTC. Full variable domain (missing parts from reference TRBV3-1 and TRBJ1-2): DTAVSQTPKYLVTQMGNDKSIKCEQNLGHDTMYWYKQDSKKFLKIMFSYNNKELIINETVPNRFSPKSPDKAHLNLHINSLELGDSAVYFCASSQEGPGYTFGSGTRLTVV.

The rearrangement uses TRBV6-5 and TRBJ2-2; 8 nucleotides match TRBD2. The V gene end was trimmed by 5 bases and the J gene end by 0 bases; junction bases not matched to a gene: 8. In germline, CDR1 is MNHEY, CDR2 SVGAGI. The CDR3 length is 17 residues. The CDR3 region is CASSPRTGGPNTGELFF. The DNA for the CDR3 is TGTGCCAGCAGTCCTCGAACGGGGGGGCCGAACACCGGGGAGCTGTTTTTT.

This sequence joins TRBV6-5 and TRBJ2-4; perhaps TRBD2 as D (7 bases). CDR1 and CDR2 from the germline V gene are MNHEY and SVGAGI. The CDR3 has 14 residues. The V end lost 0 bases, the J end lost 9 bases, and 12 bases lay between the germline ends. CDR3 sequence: CASSYSEGGGIQYF. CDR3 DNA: TGTGCCAGCAGTTACTCCGAGGGAGGGGGCATTCAGTACTTC.

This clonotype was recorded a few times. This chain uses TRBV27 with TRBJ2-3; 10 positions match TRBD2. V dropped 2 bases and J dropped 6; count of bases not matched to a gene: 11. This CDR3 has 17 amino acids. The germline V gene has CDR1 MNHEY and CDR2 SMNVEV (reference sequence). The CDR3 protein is CASSLAQSGGALDTQYF. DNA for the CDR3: TGTGCCAGCAGTTTAGCACAAAGCGGGGGGGCCCTTGATACGCAGTATTTT.

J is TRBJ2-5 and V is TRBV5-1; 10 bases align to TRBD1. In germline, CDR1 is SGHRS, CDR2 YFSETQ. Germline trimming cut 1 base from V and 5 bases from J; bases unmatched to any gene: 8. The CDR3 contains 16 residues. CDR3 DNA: TGCGCCAGCAGCTTGATTGGACAGGGGGTTGTTGAGACCCAGTACTTC. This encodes CASSLIGQGVVETQYF. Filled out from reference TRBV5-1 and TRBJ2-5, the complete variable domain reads KAGVTQTPRYLIKTRGQQVTLSCSPISGHRSVSWYQQTPGQGLQFLFEYFSETQRNKGNFPGRFSGRQFSNSRSEMNVSTLELGDSALYLCASSLIGQGVVETQYFGPGTRLLVL.

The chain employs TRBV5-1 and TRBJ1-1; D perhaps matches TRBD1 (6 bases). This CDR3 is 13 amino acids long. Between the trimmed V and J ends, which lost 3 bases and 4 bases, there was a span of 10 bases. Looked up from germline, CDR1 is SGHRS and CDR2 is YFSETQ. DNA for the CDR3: TGCGCCAGCAGCTACGGACAGTCCACTGAAGCTTTCTTT. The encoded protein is CASSYGQSTEAFF. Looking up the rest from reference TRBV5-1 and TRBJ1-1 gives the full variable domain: KAGVTQTPRYLIKTRGQQVTLSCSPISGHRSVSWYQQTPGQGLQFLFEYFSETQRNKGNFPGRFSGRQFSNSRSEMNVSTLELGDSALYLCASSYGQSTEAFFGQGTRLTVV.